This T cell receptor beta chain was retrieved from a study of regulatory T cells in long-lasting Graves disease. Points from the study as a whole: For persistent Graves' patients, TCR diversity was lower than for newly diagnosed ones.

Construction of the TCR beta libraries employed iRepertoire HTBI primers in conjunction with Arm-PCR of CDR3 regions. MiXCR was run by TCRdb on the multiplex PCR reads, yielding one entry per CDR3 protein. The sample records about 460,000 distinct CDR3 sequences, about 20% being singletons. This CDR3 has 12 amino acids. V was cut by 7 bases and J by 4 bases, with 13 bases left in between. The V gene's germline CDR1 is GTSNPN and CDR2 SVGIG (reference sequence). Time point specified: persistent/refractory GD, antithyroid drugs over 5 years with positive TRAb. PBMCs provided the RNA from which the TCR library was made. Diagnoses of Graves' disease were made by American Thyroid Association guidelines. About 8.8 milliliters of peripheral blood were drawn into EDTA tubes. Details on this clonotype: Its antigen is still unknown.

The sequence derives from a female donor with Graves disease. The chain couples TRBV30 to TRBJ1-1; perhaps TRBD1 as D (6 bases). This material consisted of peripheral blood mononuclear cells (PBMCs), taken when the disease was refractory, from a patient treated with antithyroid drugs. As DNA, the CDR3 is TGTGCCTTACAGGGTAGAGGCACTGAAGCTTTCTTT. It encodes CALQGRGTEAFF. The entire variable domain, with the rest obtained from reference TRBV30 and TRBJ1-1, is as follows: SQTIHQWPATLVQPVGSPLSLECTVEGTSNPNLYWYRQAAGRGLQLLFYSVGIGQISSEVPQNLSASRPQDRQFILSSKKLLLSDSGFYLCALQGRGTEAFFGQGTRLTVV.